This is a list of T cell receptor beta chains from one sample in a study of T cell responses to AZD1222 COVID-19 vaccine. Profiled with immunoSEQ multiplex PCR; TCRdb holds only in-frame clones, not every one. The sample holds around 180,000 clones; 94% are singletons and the top ten take about 9.2%. Specimen: peripheral blood, collected on day 0 of AZD1222 vaccination. These receptors all stem from an adult in good health. CDR3s include the opening cysteine and the closing phenylalanine or tryptophan. Each record gives: D gene, V gene, clone size, J gene, CDR3 protein, CDR3 DNA. The D gene is left open where the match is weak. Where a row states a size, it is once, few, many or the class of an expanded clone; other rows omit it.

D: NA
V: TRBV27
size: NA
J: TRBJ2-1
CDR3: CASSLLGGSEQFF
DNA: TGTGCCAGCAGCCTCCTCGGGGGCAGTGAGCAGTTCTTC

D: TRBD2
V: TRBV18
size: NA
J: TRBJ2-1
CDR3: CASSPPTGLAVYNEQFF
DNA: TGTGCCAGCTCACCACCCACAGGACTAGCGGTATACAATGAGCAGTTCTTC

D: NA
V: TRBV5-1
size: NA
J: TRBJ1-2
CDR3: CASSYFAADGYGYTF
DNA: TGCGCCAGCAGCTACTTCGCGGCAGACGGCTATGGCTACACCTTC

D: NA
V: TRBV3-1/TRBV3-2
size: NA
J: TRBJ1-1
CDR3: CASSRTGGPNTEAFF
DNA: TGTGCCAGCAGCAGAACCGGGGGCCCGAACACTGAAGCTTTCTTT

D: TRBD2
V: TRBV27
size: NA
J: TRBJ2-1
CDR3: CASSFREGPNEQFF
DNA: TGTGCCAGCAGTTTTCGGGAGGGCCCCAATGAGCAGTTCTTC

D: TRBD1
V: TRBV6-5
size: NA
J: TRBJ2-7
CDR3: CASSNRGAASYEQYF
DNA: TGTGCCAGCAGTAACAGGGGGGCCGCATCCTACGAGCAGTACTTC

D: TRBD2
V: TRBV6-1
size: few
J: TRBJ2-7
CDR3: CASSETGGHSYEQYF
DNA: TGTGCCAGCAGTGAAACGGGAGGGCACTCCTACGAGCAGTACTTC

D: NA
V: TRBV29-1
size: NA
J: TRBJ1-1
CDR3: CSVEDTVNTEAFF
DNA: TGCAGCGTTGAAGACACAGTGAACACTGAAGCTTTCTTT

D: TRBD1
V: TRBV15
size: NA
J: TRBJ1-5
CDR3: CATSSVGQGRGQPQHF
DNA: TGTGCCACCAGCAGTGTGGGACAGGGACGAGGACAGCCCCAGCATTTT

D: NA
V: TRBV11-2
size: once
J: TRBJ1-1
CDR3: CASSGHGNTEAFF
DNA: TGTGCCAGCAGCGGACATGGGAACACTGAAGCTTTCTTT

D: TRBD2
V: TRBV7-7
size: NA
J: TRBJ2-5
CDR3: CASSGGRGGQETQYF
DNA: TGTGCTAGCAGCGGGGGGCGCGGGGGCCAAGAGACCCAGTACTTC

D: NA
V: TRBV7-3
size: once
J: TRBJ2-2
CDR3: CASSLGTTGGELFF
DNA: TGTGCCAGCAGCTTAGGGACAACTGGCGGGGAGCTGTTTTTT

D: NA
V: TRBV10-3
size: NA
J: TRBJ1-5
CDR3: CAISESSFQPQHF
DNA: TGTGCCATCAGTGAGTCTTCTTTTCAGCCCCAGCATTTT

D: NA
V: TRBV30
size: NA
J: TRBJ1-1
CDR3: CAWTKGTNTEAFF
DNA: TGTGCCTGGACCAAAGGAACAAACACTGAAGCTTTCTTT

D: TRBD1
V: TRBV28
size: NA
J: TRBJ1-4
CDR3: CASRGTGSLEKLFF
DNA: TGTGCCAGCAGGGGGACAGGGAGTTTGGAAAAACTGTTTTTT

D: NA
V: TRBV25-1
size: NA
J: TRBJ1-6
CDR3: CASSVTVGGNSPLHF
DNA: TGTGCCAGCAGTGTGACAGTCGGGGGTAATTCACCCCTCCACTTT

D: NA
V: TRBV29-1
size: NA
J: TRBJ2-1
CDR3: CSVPEPGAEQFF
DNA: TGCAGCGTCCCAGAACCTGGCGCTGAGCAGTTCTTC

D: NA
V: TRBV12-3/TRBV12-4
size: NA
J: TRBJ2-7
CDR3: CASSLIGKYEQYF
DNA: TGTGCCAGCAGTTTAATAGGGAAATACGAGCAGTACTTC

D: NA
V: TRBV28
size: NA
J: TRBJ2-7
CDR3: CASSFVGYEQYF
DNA: TGTGCCAGCAGTTTTGTGGGATACGAGCAGTACTTC

D: NA
V: TRBV7-2
size: NA
J: TRBJ1-6
CDR3: CASSPPPSSSYNSPLHF
DNA: TGTGCCAGCAGCCCACCTCCTTCGAGCTCCTATAATTCACCCCTCCACTTT

D: NA
V: TRBV11-3
size: NA
J: TRBJ2-5
CDR3: CASSLYAQETQYF
DNA: TGTGCCAGCAGCTTGTACGCCCAAGAGACCCAGTACTTC

D: NA
V: TRBV29-1
size: once
J: TRBJ2-4
CDR3: CSAKTRIKNIQYF
DNA: TGCAGCGCCAAAACTAGGATTAAAAACATTCAGTACTTC

D: NA
V: TRBV10-3
size: once
J: TRBJ1-1
CDR3: CAITTGPNTEAFF
DNA: TGTGCCATAACGACAGGCCCGAACACTGAAGCTTTCTTT

D: NA
V: TRBV28
size: NA
J: TRBJ1-5
CDR3: CASSLQLGDNQPQHF
DNA: TGTGCCAGCAGTTTACAACTGGGGGACAATCAGCCCCAGCATTTT

D: TRBD1
V: TRBV10-3
size: few
J: TRBJ1-2
CDR3: CAISEPDRGLSYGYTF
DNA: TGTGCCATCAGTGAACCGGACAGGGGGCTTTCCTATGGCTACACCTTC

D: NA
V: TRBV6-6
size: few
J: TRBJ2-7
CDR3: CASSIGGGRDEQYF
DNA: TGTGCCAGCAGTATAGGGGGAGGACGAGACGAGCAGTACTTC

D: NA
V: TRBV6-2/TRBV6-3
size: NA
J: TRBJ2-7
CDR3: CASTPRFSSYEQYF
DNA: TGTGCCAGCACCCCCCGCTTCAGCTCCTACGAGCAGTACTTC

D: NA
V: TRBV2
size: NA
J: TRBJ2-2
CDR3: CASSDRRTGELFF
DNA: TGTGCCAGCAGTGATCGGAGAACCGGGGAGCTGTTTTTT

D: NA
V: TRBV19
size: NA
J: TRBJ2-3
CDR3: CASTPGGTDTQYF
DNA: TGTGCCAGTACTCCAGGGGGCACAGATACGCAGTATTTT

D: NA
V: TRBV28
size: NA
J: TRBJ2-7
CDR3: CASSLGGSYEQYF
DNA: TGTGCCAGCAGTTTAGGAGGTTCCTACGAGCAGTACTTC

D: NA
V: TRBV9
size: NA
J: TRBJ2-2
CDR3: CASSAPLGLAIKNTGELFF
DNA: TGTGCCAGCAGCGCTCCTCTGGGGCTAGCGATCAAGAACACCGGGGAGCTGTTTTTT

D: NA
V: TRBV28
size: NA
J: TRBJ2-2
CDR3: CASKPLGPGELFF
DNA: TGTGCCAGCAAACCCCTCGGCCCCGGGGAGCTGTTTTTT

D: NA
V: TRBV12-5
size: NA
J: TRBJ2-1
CDR3: CASGLVLAGLSRKVNEQFF
DNA: TGTGCTAGTGGTTTGGTATTGGCGGGCCTCTCAAGAAAAGTCAATGAGCAGTTCTTC

D: NA
V: TRBV7-2
size: NA
J: TRBJ1-6
CDR3: CASSLRGTLNSPLHF
DNA: TGTGCCAGCAGCTTGAGGGGGACTTTGAATTCACCCCTCCACTTT

D: TRBD1
V: TRBV7-3
size: once
J: TRBJ2-1
CDR3: CASSLTRDSYNEQFF
DNA: TGTGCCAGCAGCTTAACGAGGGACAGCTACAATGAGCAGTTCTTC

D: NA
V: TRBV7-2
size: NA
J: TRBJ1-3
CDR3: CASSLAGQTTGNTIYF
DNA: TGTGCCAGCAGCTTAGCAGGACAGACTACTGGAAACACCATATATTTT

D: NA
V: TRBV7-2
size: NA
J: TRBJ2-7
CDR3: CASSLGPSGNFEQYF
DNA: TGTGCCAGCAGCTTAGGCCCCTCGGGGAACTTCGAGCAGTACTTC

D: NA
V: TRBV28
size: NA
J: TRBJ2-7
CDR3: CASSLGGGYEQYF
DNA: TGTGCCAGCAGTTTAGGCGGTGGCTACGAGCAGTACTTC

D: NA
V: TRBV5-6
size: NA
J: TRBJ1-1
CDR3: CASSYRALGATEAFF
DNA: TGTGCCAGCAGTTACCGGGCCTTAGGGGCCACTGAAGCTTTCTTT

D: NA
V: TRBV6-5
size: NA
J: TRBJ1-2
CDR3: CASSLQATANYGYTF
DNA: TGTGCCAGCAGCCTACAGGCGACAGCTAACTATGGCTACACCTTC

D: NA
V: TRBV28
size: NA
J: TRBJ2-1
CDR3: CASRNEVEQFF
DNA: TGTGCCAGCAGGAACGAGGTTGAGCAGTTCTTC

D: NA
V: TRBV28
size: once
J: TRBJ1-6
CDR3: CASTRGTEGSSYNSPLHF
DNA: TGTGCCAGCACCAGAGGAACGGAGGGGAGCTCCTATAATTCACCCCTCCACTTT

D: NA
V: TRBV18
size: NA
J: TRBJ1-3
CDR3: CASSPFGQRSGNTIYF
DNA: TGTGCCAGCTCACCTTTCGGACAGCGCTCTGGAAACACCATATATTTT

D: NA
V: TRBV5-1
size: NA
J: TRBJ2-3
CDR3: CASSLDLSGTDTQYF
DNA: TGCGCCAGCAGCTTGGATTTGTCGGGCACAGATACGCAGTATTTT

D: TRBD1
V: TRBV6-5
size: NA
J: TRBJ1-4
CDR3: CASILDRGNEKLFF
DNA: TGTGCCAGCATCCTGGACAGGGGGAATGAAAAACTGTTTTTT

D: TRBD1
V: TRBV28
size: once
J: TRBJ2-1
CDR3: CASSSQEGARNEQFF
DNA: TGTGCCAGCAGTTCCCAAGAGGGGGCGCGCAATGAGCAGTTCTTC

D: NA
V: TRBV7-9
size: once
J: TRBJ1-1
CDR3: CASTKGGGNTEAFF
DNA: TGTGCCAGCACAAAGGGTGGGGGTAACACTGAAGCTTTCTTT

D: NA
V: TRBV27
size: NA
J: TRBJ2-2
CDR3: CASSSQGTGELFF
DNA: TGTGCCAGCAGTTCCCAGGGTACCGGGGAGCTGTTTTTT

D: NA
V: TRBV10-3
size: NA
J: TRBJ2-3
CDR3: CAISDSGVRDTQYF
DNA: TGTGCCATCAGTGATTCGGGGGTGAGGGATACGCAGTATTTT

D: NA
V: TRBV2
size: many
J: TRBJ2-7
CDR3: CASSGPINEQYF
DNA: TGTGCCAGCAGTGGCCCCATAAACGAGCAGTACTTC

D: NA
V: TRBV28
size: once
J: TRBJ1-2
CDR3: CASSSIQGLLGGYTF
DNA: TGTGCCAGCAGTTCCATTCAGGGGCTACTTGGGGGCTACACCTTC

D: NA
V: TRBV27
size: NA
J: TRBJ2-3
CDR3: CASSLYVDTDTQYF
DNA: TGTGCCAGCAGTTTATACGTGGACACAGATACGCAGTATTTT

D: NA
V: TRBV30
size: NA
J: TRBJ1-3
CDR3: CAWSVRRQSSGNTIYF
DNA: TGTGCCTGGAGTGTACGGAGGCAGAGCTCTGGAAACACCATATATTTT

D: TRBD1
V: TRBV18
size: once
J: TRBJ1-1
CDR3: CASSAHRGTEAFF
DNA: TGTGCCAGCTCAGCCCACAGGGGCACTGAAGCTTTCTTT

D: NA
V: TRBV6-5
size: NA
J: TRBJ1-2
CDR3: CASSPGRGYGYTF
DNA: TGTGCCAGCAGTCCGGGACGGGGTTATGGCTACACCTTC